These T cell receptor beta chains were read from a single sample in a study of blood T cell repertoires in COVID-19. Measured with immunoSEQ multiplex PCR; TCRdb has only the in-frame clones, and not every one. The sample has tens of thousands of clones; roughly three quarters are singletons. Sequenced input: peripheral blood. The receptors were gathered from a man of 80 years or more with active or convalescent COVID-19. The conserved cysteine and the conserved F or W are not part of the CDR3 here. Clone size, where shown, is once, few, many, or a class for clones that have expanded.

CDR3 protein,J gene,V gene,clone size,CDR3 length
ASSLRAGYEQY,TRBJ2-7,TRBV11-3,NA,11
ASSQESGGNEQF,TRBJ2-1,TRBV4-3,once,12
ASSPGITQETQY,TRBJ2-5,TRBV7-2,once,12
ASSLRPAGANTEAF,TRBJ1-1,TRBV7-3,NA,14
ASSPRTGNNYGYT,TRBJ1-2,TRBV9,NA,13
ASSLGGLADNNEQF,TRBJ2-1,TRBV4-1,NA,14
ASSQGATYEQY,TRBJ2-7,TRBV28,few,11
ASSLGPDRGGEKLF,TRBJ1-4,TRBV3-1/TRBV3-2,NA,14
ASSRQAGGGSEAF,TRBJ1-1,TRBV7-9,NA,13
ASSMRNYGYT,TRBJ1-2,TRBV19,once,10
ASSIKPGGNYGYT,TRBJ1-2,TRBV19,NA,13
ATSRVNGGAHEQF,TRBJ2-1,TRBV15,NA,13
ATSTRKNTGELF,TRBJ2-2,TRBV15,NA,12
ASSYESGATQPQH,TRBJ1-5,TRBV6-2/TRBV6-3,NA,13
ASSQVWQSYGYT,TRBJ1-2,TRBV4-3,NA,12
ASTNTGGGGYT,TRBJ1-2,TRBV7-8,NA,11
ASRLTDRPEAF,TRBJ1-1,TRBV28,few,11
ASSSTSGSPLH,TRBJ1-6,TRBV6-5,NA,11
ASSPGEESSGANVLT,TRBJ2-6,TRBV4-2,NA,15
ASSVGPTYEQY,TRBJ2-7,TRBV9,NA,11
ASSPRQTDTGELF,TRBJ2-2,TRBV18,NA,13
ASSRGLSLREQY,TRBJ2-7,TRBV3-1/TRBV3-2,NA,12
ASSISASGSGAAGELF,TRBJ2-2,TRBV19,NA,16
ASSNPGQGDSGNTIY,TRBJ1-3,TRBV19,NA,15
ASSLGTGNYGYT,TRBJ1-2,TRBV13,NA,12
ASSLIPGTEAF,TRBJ1-1,TRBV28,few,11
ASRLGQGYNSPLH,TRBJ1-6,TRBV6-6,NA,13
ASSLLDRDEQF,TRBJ2-1,TRBV28,NA,11
SASGSRLAGGRDTQY,TRBJ2-3,TRBV20-1,NA,15
ASSLSIGGLGATNTEAF,TRBJ1-1,TRBV5-1,NA,17
ASSLRANTEAF,TRBJ1-1,TRBV7-2,NA,11
ASSPGTGRTGELF,TRBJ2-2,TRBV4-3,NA,13
ASSLVERTGELF,TRBJ2-2,TRBV7-2,NA,12
ATSSYRVSSSYEQY,TRBJ2-7,TRBV15,NA,14
ASSLGQGANGELF,TRBJ2-2,TRBV7-2,NA,13
ASTPPWRTGTEAF,TRBJ1-1,TRBV28,few,13
ASSLSKSGRGRNYGYT,TRBJ1-2,TRBV27,few,16
ASSIFTAGNQPQH,TRBJ1-5,TRBV19,NA,13
ASSPLDRGAYEQY,TRBJ2-7,TRBV27,once,13
ASSLGGGRPQETQY,TRBJ2-5,TRBV7-8,NA,14
ATSRDRETQY,TRBJ2-5,TRBV15,NA,10
ASSLGGLEGETQY,TRBJ2-5,TRBV7-3,NA,13
ASRKGGNNQPQH,TRBJ1-5,TRBV28,NA,12
ASSLDRSSYNSPLH,TRBJ1-6,TRBV5-1,NA,14
ASSTTSGRGYNEQF,TRBJ2-1,TRBV5-1,NA,14
ASSPGTSGPGELF,TRBJ2-2,TRBV11-2,few,13
ASSRQGNGQPQH,TRBJ1-5,TRBV19,once,12
ASSLTGTEQF,TRBJ2-1,TRBV11-2,NA,10
ASSLGQHYEQY,TRBJ2-7,TRBV28,NA,11
ASSAGQPNTEAF,TRBJ1-1,TRBV5-1,NA,12
ATSSRDRGLGNEQF,TRBJ2-1,TRBV15,NA,14
ASSFRGGYT,TRBJ1-2,TRBV11-1,NA,9
ASSKGSGLAGEADTQY,TRBJ2-3,TRBV21-1,once,16
ASSRTGWEQY,TRBJ2-7,TRBV12-3/TRBV12-4,medium-sized,10
ASSLPALLYGYT,TRBJ1-2,TRBV6-2/TRBV6-3,NA,12